This section outlines one TCR beta chain sequence together with its context. The data were obtained in a study of T cell changes during pregnancy in multiple sclerosis. Sequenced by immunoSEQ multiplex PCR; TCRdb stores in-frame clones only, minus some. The sample contains fewer than 110,000 clones, around 94% of which appear only once. The V end was cut by 3 bases, the J end by 5 bases, with 11 bases between. The CDR3 contains 14 residues. Germline CDR1 is MNHNS and CDR2 is SASEGT. The V gene is TRBV6-1, the J gene TRBJ2-1; no clear D. The source material was peripheral blood, sampled after pregnancy. This clonotype was obtained from a female donor with multiple sclerosis, enrolled in a pregnancy study. The CDR3 DNA sequence: TGTGCCAGCAGTGATATTTGGGCTGACAATGAGCAGTTCTTC. Encoded protein: CASSDIWADNEQFF.